The clone carrying this T cell receptor beta chain was recorded a few times. Its target is not known. The source of the sample is a study of beta chain features in type 1 diabetes. About the research overall: Cells sorted and examined across all samples totaled more than 90,000,000. Regarding the study as a whole: Whether HLA type affects TCRB rearrangement stayed undetermined in the present work. Sequencing used cDNA, and cells with high TCR expression could therefore be over-represented. VDJ junctions in type 1 diabetes patients carried more deletions and fewer insertions.

Expressed TCRB transcripts got sequenced, as all isolated RNA was reverse transcribed. The table came from immunoSEQ multiplex PCR; TCRdb's copy has only in-frame clones and leaves some out. The sample consists of around 340,000 clones, 20% of them appearing once. Sequencing was carried out using naive CD4+ T cells from blood. The TCR originated in a woman between 18 and 30 years old in good health.

The CDR3 reads CASSLASGSSYEQYF. As DNA, the CDR3 is TGTGCCAGCAGCTTAGCTAGCGGGAGCTCCTACGAGCAGTACTTC. The genes are TRBV7-3 and TRBJ2-7; TRBD2 aligns across 10 bases. Germline loops: CDR1 SGHTA, CDR2 FQGTGA. The CDR3 spans 15 residues. V was clipped by 2 bases and J by 0 bases; unmatched bases: 1.